This paragraph reports one T cell receptor (beta chain). The table came from immunoSEQ multiplex PCR; TCRdb's copy has only in-frame clones and leaves some out. The data contain more than 300,000 clones, roughly 94% of them singletons. This entry belongs to a study of shared T cell receptors in the human thymus. Germline V gene data show CDR1 as WNHNN and CDR2 as SYGVQD (reference sequence). With 10 bases clipped from V and 7 bases from J, the junction kept 14 bases outside the gene matches. This CDR3 region has 16 residues. This TCR derives from a human donor. The chain is built from TRBV10-1 and TRBJ2-1, with 12 nucleotides matching TRBD2. What was sequenced was thymocytes. For the CDR3, the DNA is TGCGCCACCCCTCCCCGACTAGCGGGAGTCTGGAATGAGCAGTTCTTC. This sequence encodes CATPPRLAGVWNEQFF.